This T cell receptor (beta chain) was profiled in a study of regulatory T cells in long-lasting Graves disease. V was clipped by 4 bases and J by 4 bases, with 16 bases between them. The CDR3 length is 15 residues. Germline values: CDR1 LGHDT, CDR2 YNNKEL (reference sequence). Comments on this clonotype: What it binds is unknown.

Points from the study as a whole: Researchers examined only peripheral blood and not thyroid tissue. Favoring TRBV28, TRBJ1-2 and TRBJ2-5 was a feature seen in persistent disease. Having few samples may have compromised the accuracy.

The authors built TCR beta libraries using iRepertoire HTBI primers and Arm-PCR of CDR3 regions. As handled by the study authors: Sequenced samples collectively carried 55 to 80 TRBV and around 15 TRBJ segments. TCRdb reanalysed the multiplex PCR reads using MiXCR and keeps one entry per CDR3 protein. The V and J calls were not made by the authors but by TCRdb's processing. The sample yields more than 650,000 distinct CDR3 sequences, around 32% seen once. Time point reported: persistent/refractory GD, antithyroid drugs over 5 years with positive TRAb. PBMC RNA served as the TCR library source. This clonotype was obtained from a female donor with Graves disease. This material consisted of peripheral blood mononuclear cells (PBMCs), taken when the disease was refractory, from a patient treated with antithyroid drugs. The chain links TRBV3-1 to TRBJ1-2; D perhaps matches TRBD1 (5 bases). CDR3 in amino acids: CASSPRDGQIYGYTF. The CDR3 DNA follows: TGTGCCAGCAGCCCCCGGGACGGCCAAATCTATGGCTACACCTTC.